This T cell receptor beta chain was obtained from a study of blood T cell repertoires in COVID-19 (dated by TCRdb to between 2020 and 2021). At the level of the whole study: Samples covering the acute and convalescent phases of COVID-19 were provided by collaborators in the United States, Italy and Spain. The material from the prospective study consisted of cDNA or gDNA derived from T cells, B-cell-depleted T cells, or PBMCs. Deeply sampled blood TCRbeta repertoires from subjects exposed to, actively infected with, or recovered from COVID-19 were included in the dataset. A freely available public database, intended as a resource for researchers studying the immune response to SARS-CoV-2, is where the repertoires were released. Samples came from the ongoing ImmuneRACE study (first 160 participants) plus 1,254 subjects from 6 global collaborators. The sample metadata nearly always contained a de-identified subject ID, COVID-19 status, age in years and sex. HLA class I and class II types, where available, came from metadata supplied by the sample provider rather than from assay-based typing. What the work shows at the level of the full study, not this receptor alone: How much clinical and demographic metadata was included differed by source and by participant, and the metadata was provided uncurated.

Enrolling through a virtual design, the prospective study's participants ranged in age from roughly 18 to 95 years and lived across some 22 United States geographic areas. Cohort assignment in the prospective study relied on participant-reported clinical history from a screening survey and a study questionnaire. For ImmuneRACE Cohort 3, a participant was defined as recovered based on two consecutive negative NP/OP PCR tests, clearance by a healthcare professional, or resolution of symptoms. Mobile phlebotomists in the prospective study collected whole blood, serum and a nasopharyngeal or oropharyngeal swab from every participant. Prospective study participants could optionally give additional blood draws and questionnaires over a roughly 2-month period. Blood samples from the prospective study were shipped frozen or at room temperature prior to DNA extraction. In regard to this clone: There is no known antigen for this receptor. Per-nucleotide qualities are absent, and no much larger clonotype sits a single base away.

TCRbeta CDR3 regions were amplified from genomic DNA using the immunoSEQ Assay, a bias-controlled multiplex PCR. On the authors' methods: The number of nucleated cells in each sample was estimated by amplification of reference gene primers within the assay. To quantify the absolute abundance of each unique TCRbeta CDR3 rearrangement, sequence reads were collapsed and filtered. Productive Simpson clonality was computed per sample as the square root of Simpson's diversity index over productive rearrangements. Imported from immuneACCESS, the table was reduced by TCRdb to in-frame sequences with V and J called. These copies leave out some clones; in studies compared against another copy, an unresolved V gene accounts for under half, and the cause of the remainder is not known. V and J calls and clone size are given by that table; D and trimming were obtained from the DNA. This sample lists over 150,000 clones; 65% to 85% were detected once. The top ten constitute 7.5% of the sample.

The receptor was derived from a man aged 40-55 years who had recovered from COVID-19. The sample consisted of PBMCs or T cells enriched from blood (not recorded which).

CDR3 loop: CASSPIRGGLGNTEAFF. The DNA reads as follows: TGTGCCAGCAGCCCAATTCGCGGGGGACTAGGGAACACTGAAGCTTTCTTT. The sequence is built from TRBV7-9 and TRBJ1-1; tentative D gene TRBD1, with 5 bases matching. Taken from the germline V gene (reference sequence), the CDR1 and CDR2 loops are SEHNR and FQNEAQ. The V end loses 5 bases and the J end loses 1 base, and a stretch of 20 bases separates them. Taken from cysteine to phenylalanine, the CDR3 has 17 residues. Only the CDR3 portion is preserved as DNA: 51 bases, with reading frame beginning at the first base.